This T cell receptor (beta chain) is from a study of Ad26.COV2.S vaccination and SARS-CoV-2 variants (dated by TCRdb to the early 2020s). For the study in its entirety: Vaccine-arm donors were drawn from COV1001, a multicentre, randomized, double-blind, placebo-controlled phase I-IIa trial of Ad26.COV2.S in healthy adults. Trial participants were randomized into five groups of five: low-dose or high-dose Ad26.COV2.S given once or twice, or placebo on both occasions. Throughout the experiments and outcome assessment, investigators stayed blinded to trial group allocation. The specificity and breadth of SARS-CoV-2-reactive T cell receptors after Ad26.COV2.S vaccination were assessed by TCRbeta repertoire sequencing. The TCR-sequenced set comprised approximately 32 samples: around 20 Ad26.COV2.S vaccine recipients, 5 placebo recipients and 8 SARS-CoV-2 convalescent individuals. Ad26.COV2.S was administered intramuscularly at a dose of 5x10^10 or 1x10^11 viral particles, either as one shot or as two shots given 56 days apart.

The treatment or condition label corresponds to: roughly 20 received Ad26.COV2.S at low or high dose, single or two shots; 5 received placebo; per-sample allocation not given. Repertoires of vaccine and placebo recipients were sequenced from samples taken on day 63 after the first injection. Between 29 July and 7 August 2020, Cohort 1b enrolled 20 to 30 adults aged 18-55 years at one site in Boston, USA. Ad26.COV2.S consisted of a replication-incompetent adenovirus type 26 vector by which a prefusion-stabilized SARS-CoV-2 spike protein from the original Wuhan strain was expressed. Study-level results and caveats: Comparable non-spike TCR breadth was observed between vaccine and placebo recipients, consistent with only spike being contained in the vaccine. After vaccination, spike-specific CD8+ and CD4+ T cell responses were reported to show substantial breadth. The authors noted that total T cell responses may have been underestimated by the TCR breadth and depth analyses. The study was not powered to compare responses between vaccine doses or regimens. Higher spike-specific TCR breadth was observed in Ad26.COV2.S recipients than in placebo recipients (P = 0.0014).

Including the terminal cysteine and phenylalanine, the CDR3 comprises 16 residues. Solely the CDR3 DNA is kept, with 48 bases framed from the first base. From V the trimming removes 0 bases and from J it removes 3 bases, while the gene matches leave 4 bases of the junction unaccounted for. From a lookup of the germline V gene, CDR1 and CDR2 are KGHDR and SFDVKD. TCRbeta CDR3 regions were sequenced with the immunoSEQ Assay. After extraction, genomic DNA underwent amplification by bias-controlled multiplex PCR, followed by high-throughput sequencing. Turning to the authors' computational methods: To quantify the absolute abundance of each unique TCRbeta CDR3 region, sequences were collapsed and filtered. T cell fraction was estimated by normalizing TCRbeta template counts to usable DNA, with usable DNA measured through amplification of reference genes found in all nucleated cells. Repertoire TCRs were annotated as SARS-CoV-2-specific by exact matching of V gene, CDR3 amino acid sequence and J gene to a known reactive TCR set. The reference SARS-CoV-2 TCR set was derived from MIRA and filtered for enrichment in COVID-19-positive ImmuneCODE repertoires, a step that removed public or cross-reactive TCRs. Using the MIRA antigens, annotated TCRs were further analysed by specific ORF or by position within an ORF. Breadth was defined as the number of annotated unique rearrangements divided by the total number of unique productive rearrangements, and depth was defined as the summed frequency of the annotated unique rearrangements. Group comparisons of TCR breadth used two-sided Wilcoxon rank-sum tests. TCRdb re-hosts the immuneACCESS table, in-frame sequences only. Its copies lack some clones; in the studies checked, an unresolved V gene accounts for under half of them, and the cause for the rest is not known. V and J calls and clone size follow that table, whereas D and trimming were derived from the DNA. The table for this sample lists hundreds of thousands of clones; roughly 90% of them were counted only once. The ten largest account for approximately 1.5% of the sample.

Concerning this clone itself: Its specific antigen is unknown. Nothing much larger sits one base from this clone, and base qualities are not available.

This chain is built from TRBV24-1 and TRBJ1-5, and 7 bases in between align with TRBD1. The receptor comes from a person aged 18-60 years who received the Ad26.COV2.S COVID-19 vaccine or a placebo. The sequencing used peripheral blood, collected in a trial of Ad26.COV2.S vaccine versus placebo. The nucleotide sequence is given as TGTGCCACCAGTGATTTGAGGGGGCTGTCCAATCAGCCCCAGCATTTT. Its amino acids are CATSDLRGLSNQPQHF.